This T cell receptor (beta chain) is drawn from a study of shared clonotypes between healthy human individuals. A remark on this clone: Other nucleotide sequences in the sample specify the same CDR3.

Germline V gives CDR1 KGHSH, CDR2 LQKENI. The CDR3 runs to 15 residues. V was clipped by 3 bases and J by 2 bases; unmatched bases: 6. Several immunoSEQ plates received, in even portions, the genomic DNA of each subset. Libraries were prepared by immunoSEQ multiplex PCR; TCRdb keeps only in-frame clonotypes and omits some of them. The profile shows millions of clones, 90% to 95% of them singletons. Sequenced input: naive CD4+ T cells sorted from blood. The subset: CD45RA+ positively selected. The chain links TRBV18 to TRBJ1-1; 7 nucleotides line up with TRBD1. The source is a man aged 18 to 29 in good health. CDR3 coding DNA: TGTGCCAGCTCACCCCGGACAGGAAAAAACACTGAAGCTTTCTTT. Its protein is CASSPRTGKNTEAFF.